This T cell receptor (beta chain) is from a study of blood T cell repertoires in COVID-19. Across the study: Acute and convalescent COVID-19 specimens originated in the United States, Italy and Spain. Sample material is recorded as cDNA or gDNA derived from T cells, B-cell-depleted T cells, or PBMCs.

The table lists this clone with a count of one. The table came from immunoSEQ multiplex PCR; TCRdb's copy has only in-frame clones and leaves some out. The table lists roughly 180,000 clones, roughly 79% of them singletons. Seattle's enrolled individuals joined amid active infection and were then monitored longitudinally. The CDR3 covers 15 residues. CDR1 and CDR2 (germline): SGHRS, YFSETQ. With 0 bases clipped from V and 4 bases from J, the junction kept 6 bases outside the gene matches. The specimen sequenced was peripheral blood. This receptor was identified in a woman aged 35 to 49 with COVID-19, enrolled during active disease. The chain couples TRBV5-1 to TRBJ1-2; 7 bases align to TRBD1. CDR3 protein: CASSLGDRDTYGYTF. In DNA form, the CDR3 reads TGCGCCAGCAGCTTGGGGGACAGAGATACCTATGGCTACACCTTC.